The 15 T cell receptor beta chains given below trace back to one sample, sequenced in a study of chemoradiotherapy in HPV16-positive cancers. The table came from immunoSEQ multiplex PCR; TCRdb's copy has only in-frame clones and leaves some out. The top ten hold 3% to 4.5% of the sample, which has some 35,000 clones, 92% seen once. The starting material was blood, obtained from a patient who underwent chemoradiotherapy. The receptors were sampled from a human donor with HPV-associated anogenital cancer.

This chain links TRBV5-1 with TRBJ2-3, with D maybe TRBD2 (6 bases). In germline, CDR1 is SGHRS, CDR2 YFSETQ. V dropped 7 bases and J dropped 2 bases, with 17 bases sitting between them. This CDR3 comprises 15 residues. The CDR3 DNA reads TGCGCCAGCCGGCTCGGGGGTGTGAACACAGATACGCAGTATTTT. Translated: CASRLGGVNTDTQYF.

This rearrangement joins TRBV7-3 to TRBJ2-3, with a possible D match to TRBD2 (7 bases). Germline V gene data show CDR1 as SGHTA and CDR2 as FQGTGA. The CDR3 is 14 residues long. V lost 6 bases to trimming and J lost 2 bases, with 12 bases between them. The CDR3 nucleotides read TGTGCCAGCAGGGCGGGGGCCACCACAGATACGCAGTATTTT. It translates to CASRAGATTDTQYF.

The chain is built from TRBV7-9 and TRBJ2-1, with 14 bases lining up with TRBD2. The CDR3 consists of 18 residues. The junction had 12 bases not matched to a gene; V was cut back by 4 bases and J by 7 bases. Germline V gene data show CDR1 as SEHNR and CDR2 as FQNEAQ (reference sequence). This CDR3 is CASSSPIRLAGGQNEQFF. CDR3 DNA: TGTGCCAGCAGCTCGCCAATACGACTAGCGGGGGGGCAAAATGAGCAGTTCTTC.

This chain links TRBV29-1 with TRBJ2-1; D ambiguous. Trimming removed 3 bases at V and 0 bases at J, with 9 bases between. The CDR3 has 14 residues. Per germline, CDR1 SQVTM and CDR2 ANQGSEA. The CDR3 spells CSVESYSSYNEQFF. Written as DNA, the CDR3 is TGCAGCGTTGAGAGCTATAGCTCCTACAATGAGCAGTTCTTC.

The chain carries TRBV7-9 and TRBJ2-3, with 11 bases fitting TRBD2. V was clipped by 5 bases and J by 4 bases; unmatched bases: 5. Germline V gene data show CDR1 as SEHNR and CDR2 as FQNEAQ (reference sequence). This CDR3 region has 15 residues. For the CDR3, the DNA is TGTGCCAGCAGCCTCCTAGCGGGGGGTGCAGATACGCAGTATTTT. This translates into CASSLLAGGADTQYF. Drawing the rest from reference TRBV7-9 and TRBJ2-3, the complete variable domain is DTGVSQNPRHKITKRGQNVTFRCDPISEHNRLYWYRQTLGQGPEFLTYFQNEAQLEKSRLLSDRFSAERPKGSFSTLEIQRTEQGDSAMYLCASSLLAGGADTQYFGPGTRLTVL.

The chain joins TRBV29-1 to TRBJ2-1; D may be TRBD2 (7 bases). Germline CDR1 reads SQVTM; CDR2 reads ANQGSEA. The CDR3 is 14 residues long. Trimming shortened V by 5 bases and J by 7 bases, and 18 bases separated the two germline ends. CDR3: CSVIVRGAGNEQFF. The CDR3 DNA is TGCAGCGTTATAGTCCGGGGGGCGGGGAATGAGCAGTTCTTC.

The V call is TRBV5-1, the J call TRBJ2-7; D uncertain. CDR1 SGHRS and CDR2 YFSETQ come from the germline V gene. The V end was cut by 4 bases, the J end by 2 bases, with 10 bases between. The CDR3 totals 13 residues. CDR3 amino acids: CASSPITAYEQYF. Written as DNA, the CDR3 is TGCGCCAGCAGCCCAATTACCGCCTACGAGCAGTACTTC.

The CDR3 sequence is CASSLDLSRDRGRGNTEAFF. CDR3 in DNA: TGCGCCAGCAGTCTCGACCTCTCCCGGGACAGGGGGCGGGGGAACACTGAAGCTTTCTTT. The chain employs TRBV23-1 and TRBJ1-1, with TRBD1 identical over 12 bases. TRBV23-1 is an ORF, with its function uncertain. V was clipped by 4 bases and J by 1 base; unmatched bases: 16. This CDR3 has 20 amino acids.

The rearrangement uses TRBV6-6 and TRBJ1-1; 9 bases agree with TRBD1. CDR3 length: 13 amino acids. The germline gives CDR1 MNHNY, CDR2 SVGAGI (reference sequence). Trimming removed 10 bases from V and 5 bases from J; junction bases left unmatched: 8. Here the CDR3 reads CAISTGGRTEAFF. CDR3 DNA sequence: TGTGCCATCTCGACAGGGGGAAGAACTGAAGCTTTCTTT.

This clone has only one observation. V usage is TRBV11-3 and J usage is TRBJ2-7; 8 nucleotides agree with TRBD2. CDR1 and CDR2 (germline): SGHNT, YENEEA. The junction had 4 bases not matched to a gene; V was cut back by 0 bases and J by 3 bases. The CDR3 runs to 15 residues. Here the CDR3 DNA reads TGTGCCAGCAGCTTAGATCGAGCGGGGGACTACGAGCAGTACTTC. Encoded protein: CASSLDRAGDYEQYF.

This clone was counted once. The V call is TRBV9, the J call TRBJ1-4; the D gene is possibly TRBD1 (5 bases). The ends were cut back, 4 bases at V and 7 bases at J, with 17 bases in the middle. Germline CDR1 and CDR2: SGDLS and YYNGEE. This CDR3 has 15 residues. The CDR3 region has the DNA TGTGCCAGCAGCCCCGAGTCCAGGGAGGGTGAAAAACTGTTTTTT. As protein: CASSPESREGEKLFF.

The V call is TRBV7-9, the J call TRBJ2-7; no definite D call. The ends were cut back, 5 bases at V and 3 bases at J, with 8 bases in the middle. Germline-derived CDR1 and CDR2 are SEHNR and FQNEAQ (reference sequence). CDR3 size: 12 residues. The CDR3 coding sequence is TGTGCCAGCAGCAAGACCTTCTACGAGCAGTACTTC. It specifies CASSKTFYEQYF.

This clone was counted a few times. The J gene is TRBJ1-5, the V gene TRBV5-6; TRBD1 aligns across 8 bases. V was pared by 1 base and J by 6 bases, with 6 bases of the junction left unmatched. The CDR3 covers 15 residues. The germline V gene has CDR1 SGHDT and CDR2 YYEEEE. The CDR3 DNA reads TGTGCCAGCAGCTTGTCAGGGGGCCTCACTCAGCCCCAGCATTTT. Its translation is CASSLSGGLTQPQHF.

CDR3 in DNA: TGTGCCAGCAGCTACCACATCGAGCATACGCAGTATTTT. Translating it yields CASSYHIEHTQYF. J is TRBJ2-3 and V is TRBV7-8; D call uncertain. CDR1 and CDR2 from the germline V gene are SGHVS and FQNEAQ. The CDR3 covers 13 residues. Trimming removed 4 bases from V and 7 bases from J, with 12 bases in between.

The CDR3 here is CASSLMGRYEQFF. The CDR3, as DNA: TGCGCCAGCAGCTTGATGGGACGATATGAGCAGTTCTTC. V usage is TRBV5-1 and J usage is TRBJ2-1; D possibly matches TRBD1 or TRBD2 (5 bases each). Germline loops: CDR1 SGHRS, CDR2 YFSETQ. V lost 1 base to trimming and J lost 8 bases, with 10 bases between them. The CDR3 loop spans 13 amino acids. Variable domain in full (rest from reference TRBV5-1 and TRBJ2-1): KAGVTQTPRYLIKTRGQQVTLSCSPISGHRSVSWYQQTPGQGLQFLFEYFSETQRNKGNFPGRFSGRQFSNSRSEMNVSTLELGDSALYLCASSLMGRYEQFFGPGTRLTVL.